The T cell receptor (beta chain) described here comes from a study of cytomegalovirus exposure and HLA in healthy donors. Amplification used 60 Vbeta primers and 13 Jbeta primers. Using immunoSEQ multiplex PCR, the repertoire was profiled, and TCRdb retains in-frame clones only, with some absent. The table shows some 110,000 clones, with just over 75% occurring only once. Trimming took 3 bases from V and 5 from J; bases not matched to a gene: 6. CDR1 and CDR2 from the germline V gene are SQVTM and ANQGSEA. CDR3 length: 14 residues. V usage is TRBV29-1 and J usage is TRBJ1-5; 8 bases line up with TRBD1. This sequence originates from a man between 40 and 49 years old in good health and CMV-seropositive. Source material: PBMCs. The CDR3 bases are TGCAGCGTTGAGGAGGACAGGGTGGATCAGCCCCAGCATTTT. Its translation is CSVEEDRVDQPQHF.